The rows below give T cell receptor beta chains drawn from one sample of a study of cytomegalovirus exposure and HLA in healthy donors. Sequencing was performed with immunoSEQ multiplex PCR; in TCRdb, only in-frame clones are kept and a portion is missing. Seen here are about 120,000 clones, 65% to 90% observed once, and the top ten hold approximately 2.2%. The specimen sequenced was PBMCs. The receptor source for this set is a middle-aged woman in good health and CMV-seronegative. The CDR3 runs from the conserved cysteine through the conserved F or W. D genes are given only for firm matches. Clone sizes are given selectively: once, few, many, or a class where the clone is expanded.

v_call	d_call	j_call	clone_size	cdr3_nt	cdr3_aa
TRBV5-1	.	TRBJ2-5	.	TGCGCCAGCAGCTTGCCTGGGGAGAGGGAGACCCAGTACTTC	CASSLPGERETQYF
TRBV4-2	.	TRBJ2-7	medium-sized	TGTGCCAGCAGCCATGAGGCGGGATCCTCCTACGAGCAGTACTTC	CASSHEAGSSYEQYF
TRBV5-5	TRBD1	TRBJ1-5	.	TGTGCCAGCAGCTTGGGAGGGACGGGGACAGTCTATAGCAATCAGCCCCAGCATTTT	CASSLGGTGTVYSNQPQHF
TRBV6-1	TRBD2	TRBJ2-1	.	TGTGCCAGCAGTGAAGAGCCTAGCGGGGGACTAGTATCCTACAATGAGCAGTTCTTC	CASSEEPSGGLVSYNEQFF
TRBV18	TRBD1	TRBJ1-2	.	TGTGCCAGCTCACTGGGACAGAACAGGGGTGCCAACTATGGCTACACCTTC	CASSLGQNRGANYGYTF
TRBV10-3	TRBD1	TRBJ2-7	.	TGTGCCACCCGAGGGGGCCCTACCTACGAGCAGTACTTC	CATRGGPTYEQYF
TRBV4-1	TRBD1	TRBJ1-6	.	TGCGCCAGCAGCCCCAGGACCCCGGACAGGGAACTCTATAATTCACCCCTCCACTTT	CASSPRTPDRELYNSPLHF
TRBV4-2	TRBD2	TRBJ2-3	.	TGTGCCAGCAGCCCACTCACTAGCGGGAGAACCATAACCAGCACAGATACGCAGTATTTT	CASSPLTSGRTITSTDTQYF
TRBV6-5	.	TRBJ1-1	.	TGTGCCAGCAGTTACTCCCGGGACACTGAAGCTTTCTTT	CASSYSRDTEAFF
TRBV27	.	TRBJ2-7	.	TGTGCCAGCAGCCGAAACAAGGGGTACGAGCAGTACTTC	CASSRNKGYEQYF
TRBV6-1	TRBD1	TRBJ1-5	.	TGTGCCAGCAAAGTACAGGGGCCGAGCAATCAGCCCCAGCATTTT	CASKVQGPSNQPQHF
TRBV4-1	.	TRBJ2-7	few	TGCGCCAGCAGCCAGAACATGTACGAGCAGTACTTC	CASSQNMYEQYF
TRBV5-6	.	TRBJ2-5	.	TGTGCCAGCAGCTTGGTGGAGCAAGAGACCCAGTACTTC	CASSLVEQETQYF
TRBV9	.	TRBJ1-1	.	TGTGCCAGCAGCGTAGTGGGGGGGCCAGACACTGAAGCTTTCTTT	CASSVVGGPDTEAFF
TRBV5-1	.	TRBJ2-1	.	TGCGCCAGCAGCTCCTATAGGGGAGGGGGGTTAGACAATGAGCAGTTCTTC	CASSSYRGGGLDNEQFF
TRBV18	.	TRBJ2-3	.	TGTGCCAGCTCGCCTAGAGGCAACACAGATACGCAGTATTTT	CASSPRGNTDTQYF
TRBV9	.	TRBJ1-4	.	TGTGCCAGCAGCCCAGGGGTGGACAGCACAACTAATGAAAAACTGTTTTTT	CASSPGVDSTTNEKLFF
TRBV19	TRBD1	TRBJ2-3	.	TGTGCCAGTCAACCGGGACAGGCGATAGGTACGCAGTATTTT	CASQPGQAIGTQYF
TRBV27	.	TRBJ1-2	.	TGTGCCAGCACCCTTCGACCGGACAGTTTCTATGGCTACACCTTC	CASTLRPDSFYGYTF
TRBV27	TRBD1	TRBJ2-7	few	TGTGCCAGCAGTCGGGACAGGGGGAATTACGAGCAGTACTTC	CASSRDRGNYEQYF
TRBV4-2	.	TRBJ2-7	few	TGTGCCAGCAGCCAAGTCTTCTCCCAGCGAGTGTGGGAGCAGTACTTC	CASSQVFSQRVWEQYF
TRBV6-1	TRBD2	TRBJ2-3	.	TGTGCCAGCAGAAAGACTAGCGGGAGTGATACGCAGTATTTT	CASRKTSGSDTQYF
TRBV27	TRBD1	TRBJ2-7	.	TGTGCCAGCAACCCGGGACAGGGGGCTCGACCGACTTCCTACGAGCAGTACTTC	CASNPGQGARPTSYEQYF
TRBV28	.	TRBJ1-2	.	TGTGCCAGCAGTTTGGCGGCTAGGGGTCATGGCTACACCTTC	CASSLAARGHGYTF
TRBV4-1	.	TRBJ1-1	.	TGCGCCAGCAGCCCAGGGACTTACCTAGGGACTGAAGCTTTCTTT	CASSPGTYLGTEAFF
TRBV5-5	.	TRBJ2-3	.	TGTGCCAGCAGCTTGCGCGCTAGCACAGATACGCAGTATTTT	CASSLRASTDTQYF
TRBV9	TRBD1	TRBJ1-6	.	TGTGCCAGCAGCGTACAGGGGGCGAGTTCACCCCTCCACTTT	CASSVQGASSPLHF
TRBV6-5	.	TRBJ2-3	.	TGTGCCAGCAAAAGAGCGGGCACAGATACGCAGTATTTT	CASKRAGTDTQYF
TRBV9	.	TRBJ1-1	.	TGTGCCAGCAGTGCGGGGGGGGGCACTGAAGCTTTCTTT	CASSAGGGTEAFF